Listed below are T cell receptor beta chains from one sample, sequenced in a study of T cell responses to AZD1222 COVID-19 vaccine. Method: immunoSEQ multiplex PCR; TCRdb's copy keeps in-frame clones and lacks some. The sample shows about 110,000 clones, 70% to 90% of them seen only once. This sample comprised peripheral blood, obtained on day 0 of AZD1222 vaccination. These receptor sequences come from an adult in good health. CDR3s include the opening cysteine and the closing phenylalanine or tryptophan. A D gene is named only where the DNA matches it firmly. Some rows mark clone size as missing; the rest say once, few, many or name a class of expanded clone.

d_gene,j_gene,v_gene,abundance,CDR3aa,CDR3nt
.,TRBJ2-1,TRBV6-5,.,CASSYSGFLEQFF,TGTGCCAGCAGTTACTCGGGTTTTTTGGAGCAGTTCTTC
TRBD1,TRBJ2-7,TRBV6-5,.,CASSLTPDREAYF,TGTGCCAGCAGTTTGACCCCGGACAGGGAGGCGTACTTC
.,TRBJ2-3,TRBV24-1,.,CATSDLGDAGTDTQYF,TGTGCCACCAGTGATCTTGGGGACGCGGGCACAGATACGCAGTATTTT
.,TRBJ1-6,TRBV19,.,CASTNSIQGSSYNSPLHF,TGTGCCAGTACCAATTCAATACAGGGAAGCTCCTATAATTCACCCCTCCACTTT
.,TRBJ1-1,TRBV4-1,few,CASSQDPHRVVTEAFF,TGCGCCAGCAGCCAAGACCCCCACAGGGTGGTCACTGAAGCTTTCTTT
.,TRBJ1-2,TRBV30,.,CAWSVGTYGYTF,TGTGCCTGGAGTGTCGGGACCTATGGCTACACCTTC
.,TRBJ2-7,TRBV7-8,.,CASSLGRDGHYEQYF,TGTGCCAGCAGCTTGGGCCGGGACGGCCACTACGAGCAGTACTTC
TRBD1,TRBJ2-1,TRBV27,.,CASSPGGTGVRGNEQFF,TGTGCCAGCAGTCCCGGAGGGACAGGGGTACGGGGGAATGAGCAGTTCTTC
TRBD1,TRBJ2-7,TRBV7-8,.,CASSLETGSSYEQYF,TGTGCCAGCAGCTTAGAGACAGGGAGCTCCTACGAGCAGTACTTC
.,TRBJ2-7,TRBV27,.,CASSDYRDKGYEQYF,TGTGCCAGCAGCGACTACCGGGACAAGGGCTACGAGCAGTACTTC
.,TRBJ1-1,TRBV29-1,.,CSVVRWSGTEAFF,TGCAGCGTTGTCAGGTGGAGTGGGACTGAAGCTTTCTTT
.,TRBJ1-6,TRBV6-5,.,CATSPTSANSPLHF,TGTGCCACCTCCCCGACATCGGCCAATTCACCCCTCCACTTT
TRBD1,TRBJ1-2,TRBV3-1/TRBV3-2,.,CASSLTDRGRGYTF,TGTGCCAGCAGCCTAACCGACAGGGGGCGAGGCTACACCTTC
TRBD2,TRBJ2-2,TRBV6-2/TRBV6-3,.,CASSPPAGLAGAHHTGELFF,TGTGCCAGCAGTCCCCCCGCGGGGCTAGCGGGGGCGCATCACACCGGGGAGCTGTTTTTT
.,TRBJ1-1,TRBV5-6,.,CASSLVSRRREAFF,TGTGCCAGCAGCTTGGTTAGCAGGAGACGTGAAGCTTTCTTT
.,TRBJ1-1,TRBV9,.,CASSRDGGTEAFF,TGTGCCAGCAGCCGGGACGGGGGCACTGAAGCTTTCTTT
TRBD1,TRBJ1-4,TRBV11-2,.,CASSLGAGGNEKLFF,TGTGCCAGCAGCTTAGGCGCAGGGGGAAATGAAAAACTGTTTTTT
.,TRBJ1-2,TRBV7-2,.,CASSSLENYGYTF,TGTGCCAGCAGCTCGTTGGAGAACTATGGCTACACCTTC
.,TRBJ1-1,TRBV21-1,.,CAGIQDIEAFF,TGTGCCGGCATACAGGACATAGAAGCTTTCTTT
.,TRBJ1-5,TRBV27,.,CASSQTGMGPQHF,TGTGCCAGCAGTCAAACCGGGATGGGGCCCCAGCATTTT
TRBD1,TRBJ2-7,TRBV12-3/TRBV12-4,.,CASSRGTGEYF,TGTGCCAGCAGTCGGGGGACAGGGGAGTACTTC
.,TRBJ1-4,TRBV29-1,.,CSVGGIGEKLFF,TGCAGCGTTGGTGGGATCGGGGAAAAACTGTTTTTT
.,TRBJ2-7,TRBV6-5,once,CASSPEGAYEQYF,TGTGCCAGCAGTCCCGAGGGAGCCTACGAGCAGTACTTC
.,TRBJ1-1,TRBV3-1/TRBV3-2,once,CASSQPGGKTEAFF,TGTGCCAGCAGCCAACCGGGGGGCAAGACTGAAGCTTTCTTT
.,TRBJ2-7,TRBV15,.,CATSRGGEVYEQYF,TGTGCCACCAGCAGAGGAGGGGAGGTCTACGAGCAGTACTTC
.,TRBJ1-3,TRBV14,few,CGGPSSGNTIYF,TGTGGAGGGCCCAGCTCTGGAAACACCATATATTTT
.,TRBJ1-2,TRBV7-9,.,CASSLDRRGYTF,TGTGCCAGCAGCTTAGACAGACGTGGCTACACCTTC
.,TRBJ1-1,TRBV5-4,.,CASSPGLTGNTEAFF,TGTGCCAGCAGCCCCGGCCTTACAGGAAACACTGAAGCTTTCTTT
TRBD1,TRBJ2-7,TRBV6-2/TRBV6-3,.,CASSYQDRTASYEQYF,TGTGCCAGCAGTTACCAGGACAGGACAGCCTCCTACGAGCAGTACTTC
TRBD1,TRBJ1-5,TRBV5-4,.,CASSLQGVNQPQHF,TGTGCCAGCAGCTTACAGGGGGTAAATCAGCCCCAGCATTTT
TRBD1,TRBJ1-1,TRBV28,.,CASSWTGMNTEAFF,TGTGCCAGCAGTTGGACAGGGATGAACACTGAAGCTTTCTTT
TRBD1,TRBJ2-1,TRBV5-4,.,CASTSGQVNEQFF,TGTGCCAGCACCTCCGGACAGGTCAATGAGCAGTTCTTC
TRBD1,TRBJ2-7,TRBV25-1,.,CASSDTGGASYEQYF,TGTGCCAGCAGTGACACAGGGGGCGCTTCCTACGAGCAGTACTTC
TRBD1,TRBJ1-5,TRBV6-2/TRBV6-3,.,CASSAGQGPNQPQHF,TGTGCCAGCAGCGCGGGACAGGGTCCCAATCAGCCCCAGCATTTT
.,TRBJ2-7,TRBV9,.,CASSVDPGSYEQYF,TGTGCCAGCAGCGTAGATCCAGGATCCTACGAGCAGTACTTC
.,TRBJ1-2,TRBV29-1,.,CSVDDGYTF,TGCAGCGTTGATGATGGCTACACCTTC
.,TRBJ1-1,TRBV19,.,CASSMGRGRTEAFF,TGTGCCAGTAGTATGGGCAGGGGACGGACTGAAGCTTTCTTT
TRBD2,TRBJ2-2,TRBV2,.,CASRDSGGAVAGELFF,TGTGCCAGCAGAGACAGCGGGGGGGCAGTTGCCGGGGAGCTGTTTTTT
.,TRBJ2-3,TRBV7-7,.,CASSLGDTATDTQYF,TGTGCCAGCAGCTTGGGGGACACCGCCACAGATACGCAGTATTTT
.,TRBJ2-1,TRBV21-1,.,CASSKARGSGRNNEQFF,TGTGCCAGCAGCAAAGCTAGGGGTAGCGGGAGGAACAATGAGCAGTTCTTC
.,TRBJ1-6,TRBV20-1,.,CSASAGTANSPLHF,TGCAGTGCTAGTGCCGGGACGGCTAATTCACCCCTCCACTTT
.,TRBJ2-2,TRBV7-2,.,CASSLATGLANTGELFF,TGTGCCAGCAGCTTAGCGACGGGACTTGCGAACACCGGGGAGCTGTTTTTT
.,TRBJ1-1,TRBV5-4,.,CASSLDLTEAFF,TGTGCCAGCAGCTTGGACCTCACTGAAGCTTTCTTT
.,TRBJ1-1,TRBV19,.,CASSMGARGTEAFF,TGTGCCAGTAGTATGGGGGCAAGGGGCACTGAAGCTTTCTTT
TRBD2,TRBJ2-1,TRBV14,few,CASSLFPGLAGGWDEQFF,TGTGCCAGCAGCCTCTTCCCGGGACTAGCGGGAGGGTGGGATGAGCAGTTCTTC
.,TRBJ1-3,TRBV11-2,.,CASSLVLSGNTIYF,TGTGCCAGCAGCTTAGTCCTCTCTGGAAACACCATATATTTT
TRBD1,TRBJ1-4,TRBV19,.,CASSIWATGAYEKLFF,TGTGCCAGTAGTATATGGGCGACAGGGGCTTATGAAAAACTGTTTTTT
.,TRBJ1-1,TRBV6-5,.,CASKRMGIAEAFF,TGTGCCAGCAAAAGGATGGGGATCGCTGAAGCTTTCTTT
.,TRBJ2-3,TRBV5-1,.,CASSSGTLAASTDTQYF,TGCGCCAGCAGCTCCGGCACCCTAGCAGCTAGCACAGATACGCAGTATTTT
.,TRBJ2-5,TRBV24-1,.,CATSGTGYQETQYF,TGTGCCACCAGTGGGACGGGGTACCAAGAGACCCAGTACTTC
.,TRBJ1-2,TRBV5-6,.,CASSSKGVGYGYTF,TGTGCCAGCAGCTCGAAAGGGGTGGGCTATGGCTACACCTTC
.,TRBJ2-3,TRBV3-1/TRBV3-2,.,CASSGADTQYF,TGTGCCAGCAGCGGTGCAGATACGCAGTATTTT
.,TRBJ1-1,TRBV19,.,CASSSTEAFF,TGTGCCAGTAGCTCCACTGAAGCTTTCTTT
TRBD2,TRBJ2-1,TRBV6-2/TRBV6-3,.,CASSFLRTSGRTHEQFF,TGTGCCAGCAGTTTTCTAAGGACTAGCGGGAGAACGCATGAGCAGTTCTTC
.,TRBJ2-2,TRBV19,.,CASRKRGGPQGTGELFF,TGTGCCAGTAGGAAGAGGGGGGGTCCCCAGGGCACCGGGGAGCTGTTTTTT
.,TRBJ2-2,TRBV6-2/TRBV6-3,.,CASSYQGITGELFF,TGTGCCAGCAGTTACCAGGGTATCACCGGGGAGCTGTTTTTT
TRBD2,TRBJ2-3,TRBV3-1/TRBV3-2,.,CASTPGGGLTSTDTQYF,TGTGCCAGCACCCCGGGGGGGGGCTTAACTAGCACAGATACGCAGTATTTT
.,TRBJ1-1,TRBV30,.,CAWREGVGTEAFF,TGTGCCTGGAGAGAAGGGGTTGGGACTGAAGCTTTCTTT